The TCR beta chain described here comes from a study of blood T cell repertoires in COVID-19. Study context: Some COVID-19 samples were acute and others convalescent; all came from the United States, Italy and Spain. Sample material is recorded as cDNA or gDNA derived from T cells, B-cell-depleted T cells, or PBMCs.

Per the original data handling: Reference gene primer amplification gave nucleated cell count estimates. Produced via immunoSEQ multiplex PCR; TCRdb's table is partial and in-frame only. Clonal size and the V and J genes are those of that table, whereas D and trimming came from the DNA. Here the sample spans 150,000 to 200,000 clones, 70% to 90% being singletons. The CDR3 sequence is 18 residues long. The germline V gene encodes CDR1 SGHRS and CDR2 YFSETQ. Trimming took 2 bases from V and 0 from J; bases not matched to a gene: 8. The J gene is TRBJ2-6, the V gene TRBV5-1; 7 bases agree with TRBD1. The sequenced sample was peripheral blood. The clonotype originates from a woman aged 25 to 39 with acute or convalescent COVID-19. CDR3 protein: CASSLPGQFPSGANVLTF. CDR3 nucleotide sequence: TGCGCCAGCAGCTTACCGGGACAGTTCCCCTCTGGGGCCAACGTCCTGACTTTC.